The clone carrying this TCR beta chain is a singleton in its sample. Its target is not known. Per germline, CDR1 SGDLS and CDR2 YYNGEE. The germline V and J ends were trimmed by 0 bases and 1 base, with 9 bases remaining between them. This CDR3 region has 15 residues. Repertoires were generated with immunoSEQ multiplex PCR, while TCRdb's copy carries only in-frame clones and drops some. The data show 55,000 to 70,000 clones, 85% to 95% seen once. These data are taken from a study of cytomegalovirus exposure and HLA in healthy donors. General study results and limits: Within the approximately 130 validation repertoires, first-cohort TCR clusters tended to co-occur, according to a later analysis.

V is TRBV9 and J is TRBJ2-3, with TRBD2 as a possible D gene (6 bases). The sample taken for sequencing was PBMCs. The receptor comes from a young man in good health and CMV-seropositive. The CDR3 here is CASSVVSSGTDTQYF. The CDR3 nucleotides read TGTGCCAGCAGCGTAGTTTCTAGCGGCACAGATACGCAGTATTTT.